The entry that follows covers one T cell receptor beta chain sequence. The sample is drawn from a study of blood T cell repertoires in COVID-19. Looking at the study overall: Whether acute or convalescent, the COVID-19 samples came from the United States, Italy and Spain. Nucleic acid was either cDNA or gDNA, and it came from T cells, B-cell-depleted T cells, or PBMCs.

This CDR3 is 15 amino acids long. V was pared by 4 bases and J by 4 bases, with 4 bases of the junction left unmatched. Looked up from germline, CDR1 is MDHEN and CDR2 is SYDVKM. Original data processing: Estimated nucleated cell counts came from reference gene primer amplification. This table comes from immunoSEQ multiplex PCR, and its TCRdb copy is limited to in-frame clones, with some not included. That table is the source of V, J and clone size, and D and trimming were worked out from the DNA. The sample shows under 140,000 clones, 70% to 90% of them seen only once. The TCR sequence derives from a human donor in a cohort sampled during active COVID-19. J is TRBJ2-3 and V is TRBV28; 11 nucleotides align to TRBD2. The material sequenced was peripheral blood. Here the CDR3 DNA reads TGTGCCAGCAGTTCGCTAGCGGGAGGCCCAGATACGCAGTATTTT. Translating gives CASSSLAGGPDTQYF.